One sample yielded the 13 T cell receptor beta chains listed below, sequenced in a study of CD8 T cells in Susac syndrome. After extraction with the RNeasy kit, about 0.45 to 1 ug of the RNA was reverse transcribed using random hexamers. Each CDR3 protein gets one entry after TCRdb re-called the immunoSEQ multiplex PCR reads with MiXCR. The sample carries approximately 220,000 distinct CDR3 sequences, about 93% recorded once. Sequencing was done on a sample of CD8+ T cells from PBMCs. The origin of the receptors is a human donor with multiple sclerosis.

The V call is TRBV6-2 or TRBV6-3, the J call TRBJ2-2; D is perhaps TRBD1 (5 bases). Looked up from germline, CDR1 is MNHEY and CDR2 is SVGEGT. CDR3 length: 17 amino acids. V gave up 6 bases and J gave up 4 bases, with 21 bases separating them. This chain's CDR3 is CASRSFAGWVSTGELFF. CDR3 bases: TGTGCCAGCAGATCCTTTGCAGGGTGGGTGAGCACCGGGGAGCTGTTTTTT.

V and J are TRBV3-1 and TRBJ2-2; D is ambiguous. V lost 0 bases, J lost 1 base, and 12 bases lay in between. CDR1 LGHDT and CDR2 YNNKEL come from the germline V gene (reference sequence). This CDR3 is 17 amino acids long. CDR3 bases: TGTGCCAGCAGCCAAGAACTAACCAAAGTGAACACCGGGGAGCTGTTTTTT. Translating gives CASSQELTKVNTGELFF. Full variable domain (missing parts from reference TRBV3-1 and TRBJ2-2): DTAVSQTPKYLVTQMGNDKSIKCEQNLGHDTMYWYKQDSKKFLKIMFSYNNKELIINETVPNRFSPKSPDKAHLNLHINSLELGDSAVYFCASSQELTKVNTGELFFGEGSRLTVL.

This CDR3 reads CASSFPGLAEEGEQYF. The CDR3 region has the DNA TGTGCCAGCAGTTTTCCCGGACTAGCGGAGGAGGGAGAGCAGTACTTC. This sequence joins TRBV12-3 or TRBV12-4 and TRBJ2-7; TRBD2 matches at 10 bases. With 3 bases clipped from V and 7 bases from J, the junction kept 12 bases outside the gene matches. This CDR3 comprises 16 residues.

The J gene is TRBJ1-4, the V gene TRBV15, with D perhaps TRBD1 (6 bases). Trimming cost V 5 bases and J 4 bases, with 17 bases left between them. CDR1 is LNHNV, CDR2 YYDKDF, per germline (reference sequence). The CDR3 is 16 residues long. This CDR3 reads CATSGQTGQVNEKLFF. DNA for the CDR3: TGTGCCACCAGCGGTCAAACGGGACAAGTTAATGAAAAACTGTTTTTT.

This clonotype was counted a single time. The chain joins TRBV12-3 or TRBV12-4 to TRBJ2-3, with no clear D. The V and J ends lost 4 bases and 2 bases respectively, with 13 bases between them. The CDR3 runs to 15 residues. The CDR3 coding sequence is TGTGCCAGCAGTTCCGCAGACGCGGCCACAGATACGCAGTATTTT. Amino acids: CASSSADAATDTQYF.

The CDR3: CASSHRGREETQYF. CDR3 bases: TGTGCCAGCAGCCACAGGGGGCGAGAAGAGACCCAGTACTTC. V gene TRBV7-9 combines with J gene TRBJ2-5; 9 bases are shared with TRBD1. Germline loops: CDR1 SEHNR, CDR2 FQNEAQ (reference sequence). This CDR3 spans 14 amino acids. After removal of 5 bases from V and 3 bases from J, the junction contained 4 bases not matched to a gene.

CDR3 DNA sequence: TGTGCCAGCAGACATGGACTAGCGGGAGTCTGGGGGAATGAGCAGTTCTTC. It codes for CASRHGLAGVWGNEQFF. The rearrangement links TRBV7-9 to TRBJ2-1; 13 positions agree with TRBD2. Germline V gene lookup returns CDR1 SEHNR and CDR2 FQNEAQ (reference sequence). CDR3 length equals 17 residues. Losses at the gene ends were 6 bases for V and 7 bases for J; bases not matched to a gene: 12.

This chain links TRBV5-1 with TRBJ2-7; 7 bases match TRBD1. The CDR3 runs to 15 residues. V was pared by 0 bases and J by 1 base, with 4 bases of the junction left unmatched. CDR1 and CDR2 from the germline V gene are SGHRS and YFSETQ. DNA of the CDR3: TGCGCCAGCAGCTTGGACGCACAGGGGTCCTACGAGCAGTACTTC. Encoded protein: CASSLDAQGSYEQYF. The variable domain in full, with the rest retrieved from reference TRBV5-1 and TRBJ2-7, is KAGVTQTPRYLIKTRGQQVTLSCSPISGHRSVSWYQQTPGQGLQFLFEYFSETQRNKGNFPGRFSGRQFSNSRSEMNVSTLELGDSALYLCASSLDAQGSYEQYFGPGTRLTVT.

The V call is TRBV11-2, the J call TRBJ2-7; maybe TRBD2 (6 bases). This CDR3 comprises 15 residues. V was cut by 6 bases and J by 3 bases, with 18 bases left in between. The V gene's germline CDR1 is SGHAT and CDR2 FQNNGV. Here the CDR3 DNA reads TGTGCCAGCAGTTCTACCGGGACGGGAGACTACGAGCAGTACTTC. Translated, it gives CASSSTGTGDYEQYF. Combining the CDR3 with reference TRBV11-2 and TRBJ2-7 gives the whole variable domain EAGVAQSPRYKIIEKRQSVAFWCNPISGHATLYWYQQILGQGPKLLIQFQNNGVVDDSQLPKDRFSAERLKGVDSTLKIQPAKLEDSAVYLCASSSTGTGDYEQYFGPGTRLTVT.

This sequence joins TRBV9 and TRBJ2-5; 8 nucleotides align to TRBD1. The CDR3 runs to 15 residues. V shed 3 bases and J 5 bases; nucleotides not matched to a gene: 9. Germline CDR1 reads SGDLS; CDR2 reads YYNGEE. For the CDR3, the DNA is TGTGCCAGCAGCGCAGATCAGGGGGCGCGGGAGACCCAGTACTTC. Translation gives CASSADQGARETQYF.

CDR3 in amino acids: CASSTHSGLTGELFF. The CDR3 nucleotides are TGTGCCAGCAGTACCCATAGCGGGCTTACCGGGGAGCTGTTTTTT. The chain is built from TRBV6-5 and TRBJ2-2; 7 bases are shared with TRBD2. The junction had 8 bases not matched to a gene; V was cut back by 5 bases and J by 5 bases. The CDR3 runs 15 residues. Germline lookup yields CDR1 MNHEY and CDR2 SVGAGI.

V and J are TRBV19 and TRBJ2-3, with D perhaps TRBD2 (5 bases). CDR3 length: 14 residues. The germline gives CDR1 LNHDA, CDR2 SQIVND (reference sequence). Trimming removed 3 bases at V and 2 bases at J, with 9 bases between. The CDR3 sequence is CASSMEALTDTQYF. The CDR3 DNA follows: TGTGCCAGTAGTATGGAGGCTCTCACAGATACGCAGTATTTT.

The rearrangement joins TRBV7-3 to TRBJ2-1, with TRBD2 as a possible D gene (5 bases). Germline CDR1 SGHTA, CDR2 FQGTGA. V lost 3 bases, J lost 5 bases, and 17 bases lay in between. This CDR3 has 16 residues. The DNA of the CDR3 is TGTGCCAGCAGCTTCGAACCGGGAAGTAAAAACAATGAGCAGTTCTTC. It codes for CASSFEPGSKNNEQFF.